These T cell receptor beta chains were read from a single sample in a study of radiation and T cells in renal cell carcinoma. The data were produced by immunoSEQ multiplex PCR, yet TCRdb's version contains in-frame clones alone and is incomplete. Among over 120,000 clones listed, around nine tenths were seen once. The sequencing here drew on blood, taken from a patient whose treatment included radiotherapy and nephrectomy. The receptors stem from a woman between 45 and 60 years old with renal cell carcinoma. The CDR3 runs from the conserved cysteine through the conserved F or W. The D gene is left open where the match is weak. Clone size appears in some rows only: once, few, many, or a class for an expanded clone.

>.|TRBV7-8|TRBJ1-2|.
CASSLRDLSGYTF
TGTGCCAGCAGCTTACGGGACCTATCCGGCTACACCTTC
>.|TRBV11-1|TRBJ2-3|.
CAAGDPLRIDTQYF
TGTGCCGCTGGGGACCCTTTAAGAATAGATACGCAGTATTTT
>TRBD1|TRBV27|TRBJ1-1|few
CASSADRGGMYTEAFF
TGTGCCAGCAGTGCCGACAGGGGAGGGATGTACACTGAAGCTTTCTTT
>TRBD1|TRBV29-1|TRBJ1-2|.
CSVEDRTGANYGYTF
TGCAGCGTTGAAGATAGGACAGGAGCTAACTATGGCTACACCTTC
>TRBD2|TRBV6-1|TRBJ2-1|.
CASTLAGGYNEQFF
TGTGCCAGCACCCTAGCGGGGGGTTACAATGAGCAGTTCTTC
>.|TRBV2|TRBJ1-3|medium-sized
CASSEDLSGNTIYF
TGTGCCAGCAGTGAGGATCTCTCTGGAAACACCATATATTTT
>.|TRBV4-1|TRBJ1-2|.
CASSHANYGYTF
TGCGCCAGCAGCCACGCCAACTATGGCTACACCTTC
>.|TRBV6-5|TRBJ2-7|once
CASSYQERVPYEQYF
TGTGCCAGCAGTTACCAGGAGCGGGTCCCCTACGAGCAGTACTTC
>TRBD1|TRBV14|TRBJ2-7|once
CASSLTGGREQYF
TGTGCCAGCAGCCTAACAGGGGGCCGCGAGCAGTACTTC
>.|TRBV29-1|TRBJ2-7|.
CSVVGDSSYEQYF
TGCAGCGTTGTAGGAGACAGCTCCTACGAGCAGTACTTC
>.|TRBV29-1|TRBJ2-7|.
CSVTQGYEQYF
TGCAGCGTGACGCAGGGTTACGAGCAGTACTTC
>TRBD1|TRBV6-1|TRBJ2-1|.
CASSERQGEQFF
TGTGCCAGCAGTGAACGACAGGGGGAGCAGTTCTTC
>.|TRBV10-3|TRBJ2-1|.
CAISDRGGSYNEQFF
TGTGCCATCAGTGATAGGGGGGGCTCCTACAATGAGCAGTTCTTC
>.|TRBV5-1|TRBJ1-5|.
CASSLVPGGNQPQHF
TGCGCCAGCAGCTTGGTTCCGGGAGGCAATCAGCCCCAGCATTTT
>.|TRBV2|TRBJ1-5|once
CASSFQKYSNQPQHF
TGTGCCAGCAGTTTCCAAAAGTATAGCAATCAGCCCCAGCATTTT
>TRBD2|TRBV2|TRBJ2-5|.
CASKGIAGQETQYF
TGTGCCAGCAAAGGTATAGCGGGACAAGAGACCCAGTACTTC
>.|TRBV4-3|TRBJ2-4|.
CASSQGPDTPQYF
TGCGCCAGCAGCCAGGGTCCAGACACCCCTCAGTACTTC
>.|TRBV5-1|TRBJ2-5|.
CASSLGSEAQTQYF
TGCGCCAGCAGTTTGGGGAGCGAGGCCCAGACCCAGTACTTC
>TRBD1|TRBV7-3|TRBJ2-5|.
CASSSDRGPGGTQYF
TGTGCCAGCAGCTCGGACAGGGGGCCAGGGGGGACCCAGTACTTC
>TRBD2|TRBV9|TRBJ2-7|.
CASSSPRERGNSYEQYF
TGTGCCAGCAGCTCCCCCCGAGAGCGGGGTAACTCCTACGAGCAGTACTTC
>TRBD2|TRBV2|TRBJ2-5|.
CASSGGTSRETQYF
TGTGCCAGCAGTGGAGGGACTAGCCGAGAGACCCAGTACTTC
>.|TRBV11-2|TRBJ2-5|.
CASSLEGQGMKTQYF
TGTGCCAGCAGCTTAGAAGGGCAGGGGATGAAGACCCAGTACTTC
>.|TRBV5-1|TRBJ1-2|.
CASSLEWGARGYTF
TGCGCCAGCAGCTTGGAATGGGGGGCGCGTGGCTACACCTTC
>TRBD2|TRBV18|TRBJ2-3|.
CASSRRLAGTISTDTQYF
TGTGCCAGCTCTAGACGACTAGCGGGGACTATTAGCACAGATACGCAGTATTTT
>TRBD1|TRBV5-6|TRBJ1-2|.
CASSWDRGFSNYGYTF
TGTGCCAGCAGCTGGGACAGGGGTTTTTCGAACTATGGCTACACCTTC
>TRBD1|TRBV5-1|TRBJ2-5|.
CASSRRPRTRERAGQGARETQYF
TGCGCCAGCAGCCGACGGCCCCGAACGAGGGAACGCGCGGGACAGGGGGCCAGGGAGACCCAGTACTTC
>.|TRBV20-1|TRBJ2-7|.
CSVQEYYEQYF
TGCAGTGTTCAGGAGTACTACGAGCAGTACTTC
>.|TRBV9|TRBJ2-3|.
CASNSGSPRDTQYF
TGTGCCAGCAACTCGGGCTCCCCCCGAGATACGCAGTATTTT
>.|TRBV5-4|TRBJ1-2|.
CASSLATIGYGYTF
TGTGCCAGCAGCTTGGCCACCATCGGCTATGGCTACACCTTC
>TRBD2|TRBV5-1|TRBJ2-3|once
CASSLEGRGSTDTQYF
TGCGCCAGCAGCTTGGAGGGGCGGGGGAGCACAGATACGCAGTATTTT
>.|TRBV19|TRBJ1-5|.
CASSMSTGLGQPQHF
TGTGCCAGTAGTATGAGTACGGGACTGGGCCAGCCCCAGCATTTT
>.|TRBV15|TRBJ2-5|once
CATSRGQQGGTETQYF
TGTGCCACCAGCAGAGGGCAACAGGGAGGGACGGAGACCCAGTACTTC
>.|TRBV6-1|TRBJ1-2|.
CASSAGTFSDYTF
TGTGCCAGCAGTGCCGGGACCTTCTCCGACTACACCTTC
>.|TRBV6-5|TRBJ2-6|few
CASRPPGEGANVLTF
TGTGCCAGCAGACCCCCCGGGGAGGGGGCCAACGTCCTGACTTTC
>TRBD2|TRBV6-6|TRBJ2-5|.
CASSYALAGQETQYF
TGTGCCAGCAGTTACGCACTAGCGGGGCAAGAGACCCAGTACTTC
>.|TRBV5-1|TRBJ2-7|.
CASSTVQGLDEQYF
TGCGCCAGCAGCACTGTGCAGGGTTTAGACGAGCAGTACTTC
>.|TRBV6-4|TRBJ1-2|.
CLSGGHGYTF
TGTCTCAGTGGGGGTCATGGCTACACCTTC
>.|TRBV5-6|TRBJ2-7|.
CASSLGDTGKREQYF
TGTGCCAGCAGCTTGGGGGACACAGGGAAAAGGGAGCAGTACTTC
>.|TRBV28|TRBJ2-7|.
CASSSPQAQLYEQYF
TGTGCCAGCAGTTCCCCCCAGGCACAACTCTACGAGCAGTACTTC
>.|TRBV7-9|TRBJ2-1|.
CASSFSLAPNNEQFF
TGTGCCAGCAGCTTCTCCCTCGCACCAAACAATGAGCAGTTCTTC
>.|TRBV7-8|TRBJ2-3|.
CASSLDWRVAETDTQYF
TGTGCCAGCAGCTTAGATTGGAGAGTAGCGGAAACAGATACGCAGTATTTT
>.|TRBV30|TRBJ2-5|.
CATFSVGAETQYF
TGTGCAACTTTTAGTGTAGGGGCAGAGACCCAGTACTTC
>TRBD2|TRBV5-1|TRBJ2-7|once
CASSLELANEQYF
TGCGCCAGCAGCTTGGAACTAGCGAACGAGCAGTACTTC
>.|TRBV9|TRBJ1-2|.
CASSVVGGNYGYTF
TGTGCCAGCAGCGTAGTGGGGGGAAACTATGGCTACACCTTC